These T cell receptor beta chains were read from a single sample in a study of beta chain features in type 1 diabetes. This table comes from immunoSEQ multiplex PCR, and its TCRdb copy is limited to in-frame clones, with some not included. The top ten hold approximately 0.01% of the sample, which has 350,000 to 400,000 clones, around 13% seen once. The sequenced material came from naive CD4+ T cells from blood. The receptors shown here come from a woman aged 18-29 years with type 1 diabetes. Both conserved end residues are part of each CDR3. D genes are given only for firm matches. Clone size is given for some rows only: seen once, a few or many times, or a class if the clone is expanded.

j_gene,v_gene,abundance,d_gene,CDR3aa,CDR3nt
TRBJ2-1,TRBV27,few,TRBD2,CASSLGGLGNNNEQFF,TGTGCCAGCAGTCTGGGGGGACTAGGCAATAACAATGAGCAGTTCTTC
TRBJ1-2,TRBV5-8,-,-,CASSLVGGYGYTF,TGTGCCAGCAGCTTGGTAGGGGGCTATGGCTACACCTTC
TRBJ1-2,TRBV7-9,few,-,CASSKGHPSYGYTF,TGTGCCAGCAGCAAGGGACATCCGTCCTATGGCTACACCTTC
TRBJ2-5,TRBV7-9,few,TRBD1,CASSLGTGGPKETQYF,TGTGCCAGCAGCTTAGGGACAGGGGGCCCTAAAGAGACCCAGTACTTC
TRBJ1-2,TRBV7-9,-,-,CASSLQDRPYGYTF,TGTGCCAGCAGCTTACAGGACAGACCCTATGGCTACACCTTC
TRBJ2-5,TRBV9,-,-,CASSVGASQETQYF,TGTGCCAGCAGCGTAGGGGCAAGCCAAGAGACCCAGTACTTC
TRBJ2-1,TRBV27,few,TRBD2,CASRREGPSEQFF,TGTGCCAGCAGGAGGGAGGGCCCTAGTGAGCAGTTCTTC
TRBJ2-1,TRBV28,-,-,CASSELADSNEQFF,TGTGCCAGCTCTGAGCTAGCCGATTCCAATGAGCAGTTCTTC
TRBJ2-3,TRBV20-1,few,-,CSAKLGYTQYF,TGCAGTGCTAAACTCGGTTATACGCAGTATTTT
TRBJ2-1,TRBV19,-,TRBD2,CASSIRLAGLFEQFF,TGTGCCAGTAGTATAAGGCTAGCGGGACTGTTTGAGCAGTTCTTC
TRBJ2-5,TRBV5-8,-,TRBD1,CASSFGTAQETQYF,TGTGCCAGCAGCTTCGGGACAGCACAAGAGACCCAGTACTTC
TRBJ2-1,TRBV18,-,TRBD1,CASSPNSGGATRAFF,TGTGCCAGCTCACCAAATTCAGGGGGCGCAACGAGGGCGTTCTTC
TRBJ2-3,TRBV4-1,-,TRBD1,CASRNPRDRGTDTQYF,TGCGCCAGCAGAAATCCGCGGGACAGGGGCACAGATACGCAGTATTTT
TRBJ1-3,TRBV18,-,-,CASSPSNQASGNTIYF,TGTGCCAGCTCACCCTCCAATCAGGCCTCGGGAAACACCATATATTTT
TRBJ1-1,TRBV29-1,-,-,CSVSQGPNTEAFF,TGCAGCGTCTCACAGGGACCGAACACTGAAGCTTTCTTT
TRBJ2-1,TRBV29-1,few,TRBD2,CSVAAAGGTYNEQFF,TGCAGCGTTGCAGCGGCGGGGGGTACCTACAATGAGCAGTTCTTC
TRBJ2-7,TRBV5-6,-,-,CASSLAIPYEQYF,TGTGCCAGCAGCTTGGCCATCCCCTACGAGCAGTACTTC
TRBJ1-6,TRBV5-1,few,-,CASSLRGLSGAISSPLHF,TGCGCCAGCAGCTTGAGGGGATTATCAGGGGCGATATCTTCACCCCTCCACTTT
TRBJ1-6,TRBV6-5,-,-,CASTRGGDNSPLHF,TGTGCCAGCACCCGGGGGGGGGATAATTCACCCCTCCACTTT
TRBJ1-1,TRBV7-3,few,-,CASSPGVTRVNTEAFF,TGTGCCAGCAGCCCCGGCGTTACTAGGGTGAACACTGAAGCTTTCTTT
TRBJ1-5,TRBV18,few,TRBD1,CASSPSRGDQPQHF,TGTGCCAGCTCACCCAGCAGGGGGGATCAGCCCCAGCATTTT
TRBJ1-2,TRBV18,few,TRBD1,CASSHRGEYGYTF,TGTGCCAGCTCTCACAGGGGGGAGTATGGCTACACCTTC
TRBJ2-7,TRBV5-1,-,TRBD1,CASSLSLTERTGPYEQYF,TGCGCCAGCAGCTTGTCTTTAACGGAGCGGACAGGGCCATACGAGCAGTACTTC
TRBJ1-2,TRBV19,-,-,CASSEDSQANYGYTF,TGTGCCAGTAGTGAGGACAGCCAAGCTAACTATGGCTACACCTTC
TRBJ2-1,TRBV29-1,-,TRBD1,CSVQGLGQRYNEQFF,TGCAGCGTTCAGGGGTTGGGACAGAGGTACAATGAGCAGTTCTTC
TRBJ2-7,TRBV29-1,-,-,CSVGSVYNEQYF,TGCAGCGTTGGTTCAGTATACAACGAGCAGTACTTC
TRBJ2-7,TRBV5-4,few,TRBD2,CASSFSGTPLYEQYF,TGTGCCAGCAGCTTTAGCGGGACCCCGCTCTACGAGCAGTACTTC
TRBJ2-5,TRBV4-2,-,TRBD1,CATGTGTAQETQYF,TGTGCCACCGGTACGGGGACAGCCCAAGAGACCCAGTACTTC
TRBJ2-1,TRBV18,-,TRBD1,CASSPGQGNYNEQFF,TGTGCCAGCTCACCGGGACAGGGGAACTACAATGAGCAGTTCTTC
TRBJ1-2,TRBV28,few,-,CASSFVTGSPSGYTF,TGTGCCAGCAGTTTCGTTACAGGGTCGCCCTCTGGCTACACCTTC
TRBJ1-1,TRBV6-6,-,-,CASSRGIENTEAFF,TGTGCCAGCAGTAGGGGGATCGAAAACACTGAAGCTTTCTTT
TRBJ2-1,TRBV19,few,-,CASSTTSKQLNEQFF,TGTGCCAGCAGTACAACTAGCAAGCAGCTGAATGAGCAGTTCTTC
TRBJ2-1,TRBV7-2,-,TRBD2,CASSPRGSSGGYNEQFF,TGTGCCAGCAGCCCACGGGGGTCCAGCGGGGGTTACAATGAGCAGTTCTTC
TRBJ2-5,TRBV2,-,-,CASRVEGIETQYF,TGTGCCAGCAGGGTAGAGGGAATTGAGACCCAGTACTTC
TRBJ1-6,TRBV6-5,-,TRBD1,CASSRTGYTPDILHF,TGTGCCAGCAGTCGGACAGGCTATACACCCGACATCCTCCACTTT
TRBJ2-3,TRBV28,-,-,CASTLRGPRRDTQYF,TGTGCCAGCACGTTGCGGGGTCCTCGGCGGGATACGCAGTATTTT
TRBJ2-7,TRBV9,few,-,CASSVEVRSYEQYF,TGTGCCAGCAGCGTAGAAGTCAGATCCTACGAGCAGTACTTC
TRBJ1-2,TRBV18,-,-,CASSGANYGYTF,TGTGCCAGCTCAGGGGCGAACTATGGCTACACCTTC
TRBJ2-5,TRBV5-1,-,-,CASSLGPSGETQYF,TGCGCCAGCAGCTTGGGTCCCAGCGGCGAGACCCAGTACTTC
TRBJ2-1,TRBV7-8,few,-,CASSLEGGQFF,TGTGCCAGCAGCTTAGAAGGGGGGCAGTTCTTC
TRBJ2-7,TRBV5-1,-,TRBD1,CASSPRDRAYEQYF,TGCGCCAGCAGCCCCCGGGACAGAGCCTACGAGCAGTACTTC
TRBJ2-1,TRBV5-1,few,TRBD2,CASSWILVAGDNEQFF,TGCGCCAGCAGCTGGATACTAGTTGCGGGAGACAATGAGCAGTTCTTC
TRBJ2-1,TRBV7-2,few,-,CASSFIRDNNEQFF,TGTGCCAGCAGCTTTATTAGGGACAACAATGAGCAGTTCTTC
TRBJ2-7,TRBV2,-,-,CASRPEQVSYEQYF,TGTGCCAGCAGGCCGGAACAGGTCTCCTACGAGCAGTACTTC
TRBJ1-2,TRBV11-2,few,-,CASSLDRGKDYGYTF,TGTGCCAGCAGCTTAGATCGCGGGAAGGACTATGGCTACACCTTC
TRBJ2-1,TRBV4-2,-,TRBD2,CASRASGRLNEQFF,TGTGCCAGCAGGGCTAGCGGGAGGCTCAATGAGCAGTTCTTC
TRBJ2-1,TRBV9,-,-,CASSPRSTAYNEQFF,TGTGCCAGCAGCCCACGGTCGACTGCCTACAATGAGCAGTTCTTC
TRBJ2-5,TRBV29-1,few,TRBD2,CSVDGTSGQETQYF,TGCAGCGTGGACGGGACTAGCGGCCAAGAGACCCAGTACTTC
TRBJ2-7,TRBV5-1,few,-,CASSLTPTTHEQYF,TGCGCCAGCAGCTTGACCCCGACAACCCACGAGCAGTACTTC